This T cell receptor (beta chain) was captured in a study of blood T cell repertoires in COVID-19. Turning to the study itself: Sites in the United States, Italy and Spain provided acute and convalescent COVID-19 samples. Sources were T cells, B-cell-depleted T cells, or PBMCs; the material itself was cDNA or gDNA.

Germline loops: CDR1 LNHDA, CDR2 SQIVND (reference sequence). The germline V and J ends were trimmed by 5 bases and 4 bases, with 11 bases remaining between them. CDR3 length: 13 amino acids. As originally analysed: Amplification with reference gene primers provided the estimates of nucleated cell counts. Libraries were prepared by immunoSEQ multiplex PCR; TCRdb keeps only in-frame clonotypes and omits some of them. The V and J calls and clone size were taken over from that table, and D and trimming were inferred from the DNA. The sample has 170,000 or so clones; roughly four fifths are singletons. This chain links TRBV19 with TRBJ2-5; D is possibly TRBD2 (6 bases). The sequencing sample was made of peripheral blood. This clonotype was obtained from a human donor in a cohort sampled during active COVID-19. The CDR3 is CASSDRERETQYF. The DNA for the CDR3 is TGTGCCAGTAGTGATCGGGAGAGAGAGACCCAGTACTTC.